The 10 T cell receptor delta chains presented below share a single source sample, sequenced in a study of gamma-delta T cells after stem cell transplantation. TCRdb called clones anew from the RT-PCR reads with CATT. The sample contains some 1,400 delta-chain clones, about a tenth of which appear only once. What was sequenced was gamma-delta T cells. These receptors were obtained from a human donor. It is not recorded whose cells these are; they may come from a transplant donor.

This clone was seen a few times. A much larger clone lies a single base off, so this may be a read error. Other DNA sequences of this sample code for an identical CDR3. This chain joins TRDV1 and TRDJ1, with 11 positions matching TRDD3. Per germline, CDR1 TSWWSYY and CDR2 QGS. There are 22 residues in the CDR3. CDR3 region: CALGAPPMWGIRHFLYTDKLIF. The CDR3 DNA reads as TGCGCTCTTGGGGCTCCTCCTATGTGGGGGATACGACACTTTTTGTACACCGATAAACTCATCTTT.

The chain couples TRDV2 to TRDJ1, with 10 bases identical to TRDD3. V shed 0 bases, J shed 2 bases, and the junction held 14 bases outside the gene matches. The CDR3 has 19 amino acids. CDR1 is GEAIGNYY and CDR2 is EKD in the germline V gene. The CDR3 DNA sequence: TGTGCCTGTGACACCTTGACGGATGGGGGATACTGGGGTACCGATAAACTCATCTTT. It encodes CACDTLTDGGYWGTDKLIF.

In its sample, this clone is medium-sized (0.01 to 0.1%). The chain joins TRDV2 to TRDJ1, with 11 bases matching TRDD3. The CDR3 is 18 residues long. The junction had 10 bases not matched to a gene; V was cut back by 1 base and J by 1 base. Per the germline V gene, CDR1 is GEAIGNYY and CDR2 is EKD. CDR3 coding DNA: TGTGCCTGTGACACAGTACTGGGGGATAAGTCTGGCACCGATAAACTCATCTTT. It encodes CACDTVLGDKSGTDKLIF.

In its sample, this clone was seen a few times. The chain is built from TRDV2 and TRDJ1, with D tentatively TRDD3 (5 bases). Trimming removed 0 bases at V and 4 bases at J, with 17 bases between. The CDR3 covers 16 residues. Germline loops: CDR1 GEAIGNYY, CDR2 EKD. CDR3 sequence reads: CACDTVGGPTGDKLIF. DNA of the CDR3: TGTGCCTGTGACACCGTCGGGGGCCCCACAGGCGATAAACTCATCTTT.

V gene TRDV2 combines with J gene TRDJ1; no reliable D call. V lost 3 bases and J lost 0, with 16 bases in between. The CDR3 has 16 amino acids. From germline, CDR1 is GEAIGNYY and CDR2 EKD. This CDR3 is CACDGVGGLYTDKLIF. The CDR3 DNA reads TGTGCCTGTGACGGCGTGGGTGGCCTTTACACCGATAAACTCATCTTT.

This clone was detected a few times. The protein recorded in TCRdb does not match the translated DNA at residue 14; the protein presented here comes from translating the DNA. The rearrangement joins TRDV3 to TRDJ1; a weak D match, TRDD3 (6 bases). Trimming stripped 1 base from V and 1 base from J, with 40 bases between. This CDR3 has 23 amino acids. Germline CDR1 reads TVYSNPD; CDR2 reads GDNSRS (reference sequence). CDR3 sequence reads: CAFKRSLQRYPYWRIHGTDKLIF. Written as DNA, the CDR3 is TGTGCCTTTAAACGATCCCTCCAACGCTACCCGTACTGGAGGATACATGGCACCGATAAACTCATCTTT. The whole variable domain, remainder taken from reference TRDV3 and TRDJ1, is CDKVTQSSPDQTVASGSEVVLLCTYDTVYSNPDLFWYRIRPDYSFQFVFYGDNSRSEGADFTQGRFSVKHILTQKAFHLVISPVRTEDSATYYCAFKRSLQRYPYWRIHGTDKLIFGKGTRVTVEP.

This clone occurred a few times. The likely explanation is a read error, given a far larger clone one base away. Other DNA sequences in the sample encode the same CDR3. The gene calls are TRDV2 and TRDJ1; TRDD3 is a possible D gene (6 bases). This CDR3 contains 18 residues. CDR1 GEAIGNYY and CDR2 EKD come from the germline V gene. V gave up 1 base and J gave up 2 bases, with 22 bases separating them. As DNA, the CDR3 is TGTGCCTGTGACACTGTTGGGGGTCCCCCCTATGGGACCGATAAACTCATCTTT. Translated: CACDTVGGPPYGTDKLIF.

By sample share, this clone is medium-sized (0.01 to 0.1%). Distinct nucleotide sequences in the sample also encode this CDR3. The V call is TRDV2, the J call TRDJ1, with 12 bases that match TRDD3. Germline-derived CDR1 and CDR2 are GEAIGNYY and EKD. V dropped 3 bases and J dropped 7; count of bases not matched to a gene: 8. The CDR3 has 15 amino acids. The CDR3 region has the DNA TGTGCCTGTGACCTACTGGGGGATACAGGAGGTAAACTCATCTTT. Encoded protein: CACDLLGDTGGKLIF.

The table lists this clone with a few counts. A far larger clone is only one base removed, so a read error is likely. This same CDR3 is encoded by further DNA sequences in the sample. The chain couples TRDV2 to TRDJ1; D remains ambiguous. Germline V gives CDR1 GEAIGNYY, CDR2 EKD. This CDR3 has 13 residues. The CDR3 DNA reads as TGCGCCTGTGACGCTATCGGGTTAGATAAACTCATCTTT. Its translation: CACDAIGLDKLIF.

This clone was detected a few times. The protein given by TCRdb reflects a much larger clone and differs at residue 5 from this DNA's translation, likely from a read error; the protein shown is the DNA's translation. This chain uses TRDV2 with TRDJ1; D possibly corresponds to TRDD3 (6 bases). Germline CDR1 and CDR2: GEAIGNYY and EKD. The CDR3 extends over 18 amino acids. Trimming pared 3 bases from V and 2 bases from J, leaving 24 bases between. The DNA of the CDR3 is TGTGCCTGTGACGCCGTTGGGGGTCCCCCCTATGGGACCGATAAACTCATCTTT. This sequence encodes CACDAVGGPPYGTDKLIF.